This TCR beta chain was retrieved from a study of blood T cells in healthy people across ages. As to this clonotype: No antigen is known for it.

This CDR3 has 13 amino acids. Germline V gives CDR1 MNHEY, CDR2 SVGAGI. V was cut by 6 bases and J by 3 bases, with 11 bases left in between. Findings and caveats of the study: Naive T cell percentage and TCR beta diversity correlated strongly. Because sorting was not performed, PBMCs prevented conclusive naive versus antigen-experienced comparison.

The authors ran a second PCR of about 6 to 12 cycles using a sample-barcoded 5' primer and a J-beta primer mix. TCRdb re-called the 5' RACE reads through MiXCR, storing one row per CDR3 protein. The sample includes about 2 million distinct CDR3 sequences, roughly 49% seen only once; the top ten take 2.1%. The sequence came from a woman between 40 and 55 years old in good health. The rearrangement joins TRBV6-5 to TRBJ1-1; no firm D call. Sequenced material: blood. This CDR3 reads CASRPRVHTEAFF. CDR3 coding DNA: TGTGCCAGCAGACCAAGGGTTCACACTGAAGCTTTCTTT.